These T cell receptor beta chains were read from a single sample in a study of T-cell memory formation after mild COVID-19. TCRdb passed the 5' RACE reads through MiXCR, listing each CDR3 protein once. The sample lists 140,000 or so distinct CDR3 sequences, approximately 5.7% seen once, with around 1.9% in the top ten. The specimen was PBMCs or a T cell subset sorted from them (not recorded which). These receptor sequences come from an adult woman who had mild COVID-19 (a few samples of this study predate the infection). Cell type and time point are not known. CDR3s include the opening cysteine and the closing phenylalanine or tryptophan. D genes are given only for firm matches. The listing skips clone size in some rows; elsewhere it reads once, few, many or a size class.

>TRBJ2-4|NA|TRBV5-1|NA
TGCGCCAGCAGCTGGGGTCCTTCCGGGACCAAAAACATTCAGTACTTC
CASSWGPSGTKNIQYF
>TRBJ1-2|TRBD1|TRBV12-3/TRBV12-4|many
TGTGCCAGCATTACAGGGGTCGGGGGCTACACCTTC
CASITGVGGYTF
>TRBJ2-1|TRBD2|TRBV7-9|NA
TGTGCCAGCAGCCCATTAGCGGGGAGCTCCTACAATGAGCAGTTCTTC
CASSPLAGSSYNEQFF
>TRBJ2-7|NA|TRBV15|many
TGTGCCACCAGCAGCGGGGGGCGGACGACCTACGAGCAGTACTTC
CATSSGGRTTYEQYF
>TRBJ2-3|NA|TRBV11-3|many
TGTGCCAGCAGCTCGCACCCCCCGACAGGACAAGGGACAGATACGCAGTATTTT
CASSSHPPTGQGTDTQYF
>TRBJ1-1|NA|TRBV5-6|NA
TGTGCCAGAAGCTGGATCCAGGGGTCCCCGACTGAAGCTTTCTTT
CARSWIQGSPTEAFF
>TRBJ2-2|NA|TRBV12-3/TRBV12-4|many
TGTGCCAGCGCGCCGGCAGGGTACACCGGGGAGCTGTTTTTT
CASAPAGYTGELFF
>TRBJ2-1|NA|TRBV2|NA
TGTGCCAGCAATACGCGATACAATGAGCAGTTCTTC
CASNTRYNEQFF
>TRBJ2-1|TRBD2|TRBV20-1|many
TGCAGTGCTAGGGTCTCTGGGACTAGTATCTACAATGAGCAGTTCTTC
CSARVSGTSIYNEQFF
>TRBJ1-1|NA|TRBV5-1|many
TGCGCCAGCAGAGCGGGACTCACTGAAGCTTTCTTT
CASRAGLTEAFF
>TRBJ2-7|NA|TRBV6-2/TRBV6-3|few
TGTGCCAGCAGTTACTATTACTCCTACGAGCAGTACTTC
CASSYYYSYEQYF
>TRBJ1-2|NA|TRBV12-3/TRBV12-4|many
TGTGCCAGCAGTTTATCGGGGAACTATGGCTACACCTTC
CASSLSGNYGYTF
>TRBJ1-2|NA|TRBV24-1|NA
TGTGCCACCAGTGATTTCGAGGACAGCTATGGCTACACCTTC
CATSDFEDSYGYTF
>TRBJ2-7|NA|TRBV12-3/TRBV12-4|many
TGTGCCAGCAGCCATCTCCCCAGCTCCTACGAGCAGTACTTC
CASSHLPSSYEQYF
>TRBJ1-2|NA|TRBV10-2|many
TGCGCCAGCAGGTCACAGGAGGTCTATGGCTACACCTTC
CASRSQEVYGYTF
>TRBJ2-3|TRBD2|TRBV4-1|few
TGCGCCAGCAGCCAGAATTACGCCGGGACTAGCGGGTTCGCAGATACGCAGTATTTT
CASSQNYAGTSGFADTQYF
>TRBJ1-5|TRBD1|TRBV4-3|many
TGCGCCAGCAGCCAAGATTTTGGACAGGGGAGTCAGCCCCAGCATTTT
CASSQDFGQGSQPQHF
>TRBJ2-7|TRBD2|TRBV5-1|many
TGCGCCAGCAGCTTGGGGACTAGCGGATACTACGAGCAGTACTTC
CASSLGTSGYYEQYF
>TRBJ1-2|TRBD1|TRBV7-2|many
TGTGCCAGCAGCTTAGCGCGGGCGACAGGGAATGGCTACACCTTC
CASSLARATGNGYTF
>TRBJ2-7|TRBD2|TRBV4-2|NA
TGTGCCAGCAGCCTTCGCCCGGGACTAGCTAAGGGAGCTAGCTCCTACGAGCAGTACTTC
CASSLRPGLAKGASSYEQYF
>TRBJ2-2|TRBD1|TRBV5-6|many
TGTGCCAGCAGCCTACGACAGGGGACCGGGGAGCTGTTTTTT
CASSLRQGTGELFF
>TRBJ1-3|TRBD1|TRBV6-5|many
TGTGCCAGCAGTTACGGGACAGGGAGTCGCACTGGAAACACCATATATTTT
CASSYGTGSRTGNTIYF
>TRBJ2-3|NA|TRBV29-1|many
TGCAGCGTTGGAGCAGATACGCAGTATTTT
CSVGADTQYF
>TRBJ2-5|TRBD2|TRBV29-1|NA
TGCAGCGTTGAAGGCCCTAGCGGGAGAGGTAGGGAGACCCAGTACTTC
CSVEGPSGRGRETQYF
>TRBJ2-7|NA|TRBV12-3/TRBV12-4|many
TGTGCCAGCAGACTCGATATTCCGAGAGGCGAGCAGTACTTC
CASRLDIPRGEQYF
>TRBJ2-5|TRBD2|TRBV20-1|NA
TGCAGTGCTACTAGCGGCCCTGAGGAAGAGACCCAGTACTTC
CSATSGPEEETQYF
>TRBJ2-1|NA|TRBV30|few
TGTGCCTGGAGAGCCGCGGGCGATGAGCAGTTCTTC
CAWRAAGDEQFF
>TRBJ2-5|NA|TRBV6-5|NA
TGTGCCAGCAGTTACAGGGGGGAGACCCAGTACTTC
CASSYRGETQYF
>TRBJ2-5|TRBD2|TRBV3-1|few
TGTGCCAGCACCCGGATGGCGGGGGGGCCAGAGACCCAGTACTTC
CASTRMAGGPETQYF
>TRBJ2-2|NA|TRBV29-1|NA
TGCAGCGTTGGACAGACTAACACCGGGGAGCTGTTTTTT
CSVGQTNTGELFF
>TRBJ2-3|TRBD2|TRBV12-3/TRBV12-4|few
TGTGCCAGCAGTTCAACAACAGGGTTATTCGCTAGCGGGGTTACAGATACGCAGTATTTT
CASSSTTGLFASGVTDTQYF
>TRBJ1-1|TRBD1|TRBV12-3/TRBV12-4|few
TGTGCCAGCAGTCCCCGACAGGGAGGGAACACTGAAGCTTTCTTT
CASSPRQGGNTEAFF
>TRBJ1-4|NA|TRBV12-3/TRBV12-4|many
TGTGCCAGCACTCAGGGGAGGGGTAAGGAAAAACTGTTTTTT
CASTQGRGKEKLFF
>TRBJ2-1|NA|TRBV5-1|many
TGCGCCAGCAGCTTGGGTGGGCCGGGGAATGAGCAGTTCTTC
CASSLGGPGNEQFF
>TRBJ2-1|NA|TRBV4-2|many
TGTGCCAGCAGCCAAGATCTCAGGGGCGGGTACCTCTACAATGAGCAGTTCTTC
CASSQDLRGGYLYNEQFF
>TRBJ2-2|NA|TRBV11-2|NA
TGTGCCAGCAGCTTAGCCCAAGGGGGGAATATCGGGGAGCTGTTTTTT
CASSLAQGGNIGELFF
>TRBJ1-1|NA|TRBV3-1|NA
TGTGCCAGCAGCCAAGAATATAGCGAAGCTTTCTTT
CASSQEYSEAFF
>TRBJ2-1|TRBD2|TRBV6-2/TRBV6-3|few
TGTGCCAGCAGACGGACTAGTTCCAATGAGCAGTTCTTC
CASRRTSSNEQFF
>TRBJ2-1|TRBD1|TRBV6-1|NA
TGTGCCAGCAGTACCCCGGGACAGGTTGTTGAGGAGCAGTTCTTC
CASSTPGQVVEEQFF
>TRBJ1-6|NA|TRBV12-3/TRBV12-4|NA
TGTGCCAGCAGTTTCAGCGGGGATTCACCCCTCCACTTT
CASSFSGDSPLHF
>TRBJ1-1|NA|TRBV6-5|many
TGTGCCAGCAGTTACGGGGGGCAGAGGAGGAGCACTGAAGCTTTCTTT
CASSYGGQRRSTEAFF
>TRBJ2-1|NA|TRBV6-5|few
TGTGCCAGCAGTTACTACTCCGGTGAGCAGTTCTTC
CASSYYSGEQFF
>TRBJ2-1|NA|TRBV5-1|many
TGCGCCAGCAGCTTGTACTACAATGAGCAGTTCTTC
CASSLYYNEQFF
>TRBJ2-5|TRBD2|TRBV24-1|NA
TGTGCCACCAGTGATTATGGTAGCGGGATCAGCGGGACGACCCAGTACTTC
CATSDYGSGISGTTQYF
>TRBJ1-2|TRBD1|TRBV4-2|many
TGTGCCAGCAGCCGCCGCCCTGGGGGCGGGGACAGGGGGGACTATGGCTACACCTTC
CASSRRPGGGDRGDYGYTF
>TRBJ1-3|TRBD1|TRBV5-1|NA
TGCGCCAGCAGTATCACAGGGGAGGAGTGGACCACCATATATTTT
CASSITGEEWTTIYF
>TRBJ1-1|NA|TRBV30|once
TGTGCCTGGAAGCGGGGTCAGGACACTGAAGCTTTCTTT
CAWKRGQDTEAFF
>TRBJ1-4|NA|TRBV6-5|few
TGTGCCAGCAGTGCGACTGCAACTAATGAAAAACTGTTTTTT
CASSATATNEKLFF